Included here is one T cell receptor beta chain sequence, with context. Libraries were prepared by immunoSEQ multiplex PCR; TCRdb keeps only in-frame clonotypes and omits some of them. The sample contains about 130,000 clones, approximately 95% of which appear only once. The sample comes from a study of cytomegalovirus exposure and HLA in healthy donors. V was trimmed by 5 bases and J by 3 bases, leaving 19 bases between them. CDR3 length: 16 amino acids. Per the germline V gene, CDR1 is MDHEN and CDR2 is SYDVKM. Material: PBMCs. The chain employs TRBV28 and TRBJ2-5, with a tentative D call TRBD1 (6 bases). The receptor comes from a man between 18 and 35 years old in good health and CMV-seronegative. CDR3 sequence reads: CASSQYLGTPKETQYF. The CDR3 bases are TGTGCCAGCAGTCAGTACCTCGGGACACCCAAAGAGACCCAGTACTTC. The whole variable domain, filled in from reference TRBV28 and TRBJ2-5, reads DVKVTQSSRYLVKRTGEKVFLECVQDMDHENMFWYRQDPGLGLRLIYFSYDVKMKEKGDIPEGYSVSREKKERFSLILESASTNQTSMYLCASSQYLGTPKETQYFGPGTRLLVL.